This TCR beta chain emerged from a study of blood T cells in healthy people across ages. Study conclusions and caveats: As naive T cell percentage varied, TCR beta diversity correlated strongly with it.

Comments on this clonotype: Its specificity is unknown.

Together with a sample-barcoded 5' primer, a J-beta primer mix was included in a second PCR lasting about 7 to 12 cycles. TCRdb re-called the 5' RACE reads through MiXCR, storing one row per CDR3 protein. This sample has almost 1 million distinct CDR3 sequences, with roughly 50% found just once. Trimming took off 3 bases at V and 0 bases at J, with 9 bases between the two ends. The germline CDR1 and CDR2 sequences are SGHTA and FQGNSA. This CDR3 has 16 residues. This sequence joins TRBV7-2 and TRBJ2-6, with unresolved D. This receptor was taken from a woman aged 60-70 years in good health. The sequenced sample was blood. CDR3 sequence: CASSFSPASGANVLTF. CDR3 DNA sequence: TGTGCCAGCAGCTTTTCCCCGGCCTCTGGGGCCAACGTCCTGACTTTC.